This T cell receptor (beta chain) was profiled in a study of blood T cells in healthy people across ages. Regarding the study as a whole: It was the long-lived donors that had more naive CD4+ cells and higher diversity than aged donors. PBMCs went unsorted, and a conclusive naive versus antigen-experienced comparison was therefore prevented.

The V gene end was trimmed by 1 base and the J gene end by 0 bases; junction bases not matched to a gene: 6. The CDR3 has 18 residues. Together with a sample-barcoded 5' primer, a J-beta primer mix was included in a second PCR lasting about 6 to 11 cycles. MiXCR, applied by TCRdb to the 5' RACE reads, yields one record per CDR3 protein. The sample records 750,000 to 1,000,000 distinct CDR3 sequences, 25% to 35% being singletons. Note on this clonotype: Its matching antigen is unknown.

These data were also filed under a second study, of T cells of mothers and their children. That work contributes: Per 15 ul, 1.5 ug of RNA was used, with all extracted RNA going into cDNA synthesis.

Material: blood. This clonotype was obtained from a woman in her thirties or forties in good health. The V and J genes are TRBV12-3 or TRBV12-4 and TRBJ1-1; 12 positions agree with TRBD1. The CDR3 bases are TGTGCCAGCAGTTTAGTTACGGGACAGGGGGCTATGAACACTGAAGCTTTCTTT. This translates into CASSLVTGQGAMNTEAFF.